Shown below are 9 T cell receptor beta chains from a single sample sequenced in a study of T-cell memory formation after mild COVID-19. TCRdb ran MiXCR on the 5' RACE reads and lists one entry per CDR3 protein. The table shows 65,000 to 90,000 distinct CDR3 sequences, with 9.5% to 15% occurring only once. Sequencing used PBMCs or a T cell subset sorted from them (not recorded which). All receptors come from a man younger than 30 who had mild COVID-19 (a few samples of this study predate the infection). Cell type and time point are not known.

V and J are TRBV5-1 and TRBJ2-3; D remains unclear. Trimming shortened V by 2 bases and J by 2 bases, and 3 bases separated the two germline ends. CDR1 is SGHRS, CDR2 YFSETQ, per germline. This CDR3 spans 12 amino acids. The DNA for the CDR3 is TGCGCCAGCAGCTTTAACACAGATACGCAGTATTTT. Its translation is CASSFNTDTQYF.

This clonotype has only a few counts. The chain is built from TRBV3-2 and TRBJ1-2; the D call of TRBD1 is as the table states it, not checked on the DNA. TRBV3-2 represents a pseudogene. The CDR3 totals 18 residues. The chain's CDR3 is CASSQQTSALFTLYGYTF. The DNA of the CDR3 is TGTGCCAGCAGCCAGCAAACCTCAGCCCTGTTTACTCTGTATGGCTACACCTTC.

This clonotype was counted only a few times. The chain is built from TRBV4-1 and TRBJ1-6; a weak D match, TRBD1 (6 bases). Trimming stripped 3 bases from V and 6 bases from J, with 12 bases between. This CDR3 is built from 15 residues. From germline, CDR1 is MGHRA and CDR2 YSYEKL. CDR3 sequence: CASSHWGLPNSPLHF. CDR3 nucleotides: TGCGCCAGCAGCCACTGGGGGCTTCCTAATTCACCCCTCCACTTT.

The J gene is TRBJ2-1, the V gene TRBV12-3 or TRBV12-4, with a possible D match to TRBD1 (5 bases). Trimming shortened V by 7 bases and J by 7 bases, and 20 bases separated the two germline ends. The CDR3 length is 15 residues. Here the CDR3 reads CASTLPRAGFNEQFF. The CDR3 nucleotides read TGTGCCAGCACCTTGCCCAGGGCAGGGTTTAATGAGCAGTTCTTC.

This clonotype was observed a few times. The V and J genes are TRBV7-6 and TRBJ2-3; possible D gene TRBD1, 5 bases. The CDR3 has 14 residues. V lost 2 bases and J 2 bases, leaving 8 bases between the germline ends. CDR1 SGHVS and CDR2 FNYEAQ come from the germline V gene. CDR3 amino acids: CASSLRGPTDTQYF. CDR3 in DNA: TGTGCCAGCAGCTTAAGGGGTCCCACAGATACGCAGTATTTT. The variable domain in full, completed from reference TRBV7-6 and TRBJ2-3, reads GAGVSQSPRYKVTKRGQDVALRCDPISGHVSLYWYRQALGQGPEFLTYFNYEAQQDKSGLPNDRFSAERPEGSISTLTIQRTEQRDSAMYRCASSLRGPTDTQYFGPGTRLTVL.

CDR3 protein: CASSSAISNQPQHF. CDR3 nucleotides: TGTGCCAGCAGTTCCGCTATAAGCAATCAGCCCCAGCATTTT. The chain couples TRBV6-2 or TRBV6-3 to TRBJ1-5; D is undetermined. Deletions cut 4 bases from V and 1 base from J, with 8 bases between. The CDR3 is 14 amino acids. Germline V gene data show CDR1 as MNHEY and CDR2 as SVGEGT.

V and J are TRBV29-1 and TRBJ1-2; no clear D gene. The CDR3 is 12 amino acids. V was shortened by 5 bases and J by 8 bases, with 15 bases between the two germline ends. Looked up from germline, CDR1 is SQVTM and CDR2 is ANQGSEA. The CDR3, as DNA: TGCAGCGTTCTTGACCCCCGAGGGGGCTACACCTTC. It specifies CSVLDPRGGYTF. Full variable domain (rest looked up from reference TRBV29-1 and TRBJ1-2): SAVISQKPSRDICQRGTSLTIQCQVDSQVTMMFWYRQQPGQSLTLIATANQGSEATYESGFVIDKFPISRPNLTFSTLTVSNMSPEDSSIYLCSVLDPRGGYTFGSGTRLTVV.

The chain carries TRBV12-3 or TRBV12-4 and TRBJ1-1; D not resolved. The CDR3 is 14 residues long. Trimming took off 5 bases at V and 3 bases at J, with 13 bases between the two ends. The CDR3 sequence is CASSPNVPYTEAFF. The CDR3 coding sequence is TGTGCCAGCAGTCCGAACGTCCCGTACACTGAAGCTTTCTTT.

This clonotype appeared a few times. CDR3 nucleotide sequence: TGCGCCAGCAGCCCGGTGGGATCCTATAATTCACCCCTCCACTTT. Translated, it gives CASSPVGSYNSPLHF. The chain joins TRBV4-1 to TRBJ1-6; D ambiguous. Germline lookup yields CDR1 MGHRA and CDR2 YSYEKL. V shed 4 bases and J shed 1 base, with 8 bases lying between them. The length of the CDR3 is 15 residues.